Detailed here is one TCR beta chain. As yet, its antigen is unknown. The source of the sample is a study of cytomegalovirus exposure and HLA in healthy donors. Study-level information: Clustering assigned 70% to 85% of the approximately 400 genotyped donors to the Caucasian-associated ancestry cluster.

Findings of the study overall: CMV serostatus stood as the only immune exposure information on hand. Highly shared sequence variants in one cluster were likely a sequencing artifact.

Germline V gene data show CDR1 as LGHNA and CDR2 as YSLEER. J lost 3 bases, V lost 4 bases, and 7 bases had no gene match. This CDR3 spans 15 amino acids. Researchers ran the PCR with 60 Vbeta and 13 Jbeta primers. Method: immunoSEQ multiplex PCR; TCRdb's copy keeps in-frame clones and lacks some. This repertoire shows 150,000 or so clones, 82% found once; its top ten account for 8.5%. Likely unrecorded immune exposures existed in these nominally healthy donors. The chain joins TRBV4-3 to TRBJ2-7; 9 bases map to TRBD1. This receptor was obtained from a male donor in good health and CMV-seropositive. Sequenced: PBMCs. The DNA for the CDR3 is TGCGCCAGCAGCCGAAACTCGGGACAGGGCTACGAGCAGTACTTC. Protein product: CASSRNSGQGYEQYF.